This is a list of T cell receptor beta chains from one sample in a study of control samples from healthy donors and cancer patients. TCRdb's table, derived via immunoSEQ multiplex PCR, lists solely in-frame clones and lacks some. In the table there are 100,000 or so clones, approximately 83% of which are singletons. The specimen sequenced was blood. The receptor source for this set is a woman between 45 and 65 years old in good health. Both conserved end residues are part of each CDR3. The order of the fields is J gene, V gene, D gene, clone size, CDR3 DNA, CDR3 protein. A D gene is named only where the DNA matches it firmly. The listing skips clone size in some rows; elsewhere it reads once, few, many or a size class.

TRBJ1-5 TRBV2 TRBD1 NA TGTGCCAGCAGTGATGGACAGGGGCTTCAGCCCCAGCATTTT CASSDGQGLQPQHF
TRBJ1-2 TRBV19 NA NA TGTGCCATCCCGGCGGCTAACTATGGCTACACCTTC CAIPAANYGYTF
TRBJ2-7 TRBV5-4 NA NA TGTGCCAGCAGCTGGGGGGACGGCGAGCAGTACTTC CASSWGDGEQYF
TRBJ2-2 TRBV5-1 NA NA TGCGCCAGCAGCTTGGAGGCGGGGACGGGCACCGGGGAGCTGTTTTTT CASSLEAGTGTGELFF
TRBJ2-7 TRBV29-1 NA NA TGCAGCGTTGTGGGGGATTTGAGGGGCTACGAGCAGTACTTC CSVVGDLRGYEQYF
TRBJ2-1 TRBV7-3 NA NA TGTGCCAGCAGCCCGTCCGGGAATGAGCAGTTCTTC CASSPSGNEQFF
TRBJ1-5 TRBV2 NA NA TGTGCCAGCAGTGTTGGTCAGGGAAGCAATCAGCCCCAGCATTTT CASSVGQGSNQPQHF
TRBJ2-3 TRBV11-3 NA NA TGTGCCAGCAGCTTAGGTGAGGCGGCGGGTTTCACAGATACGCAGTATTTT CASSLGEAAGFTDTQYF
TRBJ2-1 TRBV7-2 NA NA TGTGCCAGCAGCCGCGTACAGGGTTCCTACAATGAGCAGTTCTTC CASSRVQGSYNEQFF
TRBJ2-7 TRBV19 TRBD1 few TGTGCCAGTAGTCCACGGACAGGGAAAGACTACGAGCAGTACTTC CASSPRTGKDYEQYF
TRBJ1-2 TRBV27 TRBD1 few TGTGCCAGCAGTTGGACAGGGAGTAACTATGGCTACACCTTC CASSWTGSNYGYTF
TRBJ2-1 TRBV7-8 TRBD2 NA TGTGCCAGCAGCTTAGAAGCGGGGGGAACCTACAATGAGCAGTTCTTC CASSLEAGGTYNEQFF
TRBJ1-1 TRBV28 TRBD1 few TGTGCCACGCGGGGACAGCCAGAAGCTTTCTTT CATRGQPEAFF
TRBJ1-1 TRBV5-4 NA NA TGTGCCAGCAGCTTGCCCATTTCGAACACTGAAGCTTTCTTT CASSLPISNTEAFF
TRBJ1-1 TRBV4-1 NA NA TGCGCCAGCAGCCAACAAAGGGGGGCCCCTGAAGCTTTCTTT CASSQQRGAPEAFF
TRBJ2-1 TRBV7-2 TRBD2 NA TGTGCCAGCAGCTTATTAGCGGGAGGGCAATTCAATGAGCAGTTCTTC CASSLLAGGQFNEQFF
TRBJ1-5 TRBV7-2 NA NA TGTGCCAGCAGCCAGGCGGGGGGACGGCCCCAGCATTTT CASSQAGGRPQHF
TRBJ2-7 TRBV7-2 NA once TGTGCCAGCAGCTTAACCTACGAGCAGTACTTC CASSLTYEQYF
TRBJ2-5 TRBV7-9 TRBD2 few TGTGCCAGCAGCTACGACCCTACGTTAGCGGGGGAAGAGACCCAGTACTTC CASSYDPTLAGEETQYF
TRBJ2-2 TRBV25-1 TRBD1 NA TGTGCCAGCAGAAGAGGGGGCACCGGGGCCGGGGAGCTGTTTTTT CASRRGGTGAGELFF
TRBJ1-2 TRBV4-2 NA NA TGTGCCAGCAGCCAAGAGCTGGGTATTAGGACGTACTATGGCTACACCTTC CASSQELGIRTYYGYTF
TRBJ1-1 TRBV5-4 TRBD1 NA TGTGCCAGCAGCATTCAGGGGGCTTATACTGAAGCTTTCTTT CASSIQGAYTEAFF
TRBJ2-6 TRBV5-4 NA NA TGTGCCAGCAGCTTGAAAACTGGGGCCAACGTCCTGACTTTC CASSLKTGANVLTF
TRBJ2-3 TRBV7-3 TRBD2 NA TGTGCCAGCAGCTTATCCGGACTAGCGGCAGATACGCAGTATTTT CASSLSGLAADTQYF
TRBJ1-6 TRBV6-6 NA NA TGTGCCAGCAGTTACCAGGAAGGTTCCTATAATTCACCCCTCCACTTT CASSYQEGSYNSPLHF
TRBJ2-1 TRBV10-2 NA NA TGCGCCAGCAGTGAGTGGGGGGTTGAGCAGTTCTTC CASSEWGVEQFF
TRBJ1-5 TRBV28 TRBD1 NA TGTGCCAGCAGTTCCGGGACAGGGGATTGGCAGCCCCAGCATTTT CASSSGTGDWQPQHF
TRBJ2-1 TRBV6-4 TRBD2 NA TGTGCCAGCAGTGACGGGACTAGCGGGTACAATGAGCAGTTCTTC CASSDGTSGYNEQFF
TRBJ1-6 TRBV19 TRBD1 NA TGTGCCAGTAGAGGGGGTTGGCAGGGGGCGTTTGCACCCCTCCACTTT CASRGGWQGAFAPLHF
TRBJ2-7 TRBV5-1 TRBD1 NA TGCGCCAGCAGTTCGACAGGGGGATACGAGCAGTACTTC CASSSTGGYEQYF
TRBJ1-2 TRBV29-1 NA NA TGCAGCGTTGTGGGTACCAGGGGAAACTATGGCTACACCTTC CSVVGTRGNYGYTF
TRBJ2-7 TRBV7-2 NA NA TGTGCCAGCAGCTTAGTATTTCCGGGGTACGAGCAGTACTTC CASSLVFPGYEQYF
TRBJ2-5 TRBV18 TRBD1 NA TGTGCCAGCTCACTGGACAGGGGGCAAGAAGAGACCCAGTACTTC CASSLDRGQEETQYF
TRBJ1-3 TRBV3-1/TRBV3-2 TRBD1 NA TGTGCCAGCAGCCATTTCGGACAGGGAATGAGAGAAGGAAACACCATATATTTT CASSHFGQGMREGNTIYF
TRBJ2-7 TRBV9 TRBD2 NA TGTGCCAGCAGCTCCGAGCGGGGGGCGGGAGAGCAGTACTTC CASSSERGAGEQYF
TRBJ2-5 TRBV11-1 NA NA TGTGCCAGCAGTACAGGGTGGCGAGAGACCCAGTACTTC CASSTGWRETQYF
TRBJ2-3 TRBV6-4 NA once TGTGCCAGCAGGGCATTGGGGGCTAGCACAGATACGCAGTATTTT CASRALGASTDTQYF
TRBJ2-3 TRBV20-1 NA NA TGCAGTGCTAGTAATCCGGACGGACTCACAGATACGCAGTATTTT CSASNPDGLTDTQYF
TRBJ2-1 TRBV29-1 TRBD2 NA TGCAGCGTTGAAGCCGTAGCGGGAGACCAAGTTGAGCAGTTCTTC CSVEAVAGDQVEQFF
TRBJ1-5 TRBV14 NA NA TGTGCCAGCAGCCAGAACAGGGATCAGCCCCAGCATTTT CASSQNRDQPQHF
TRBJ2-1 TRBV7-3 TRBD1 NA TGTGCCAGCAGCTTAGGGACAGAGTACAATGAGCAGTTCTTC CASSLGTEYNEQFF
TRBJ1-6 TRBV10-2 NA NA TGCGCCAGCAGTGAACAGGGACGCTCACCCCTCCACTTT CASSEQGRSPLHF
TRBJ1-2 TRBV30 TRBD1 NA TGTGCCTGGAGTGGAACCGGGACAGGGGCTGGCTACACCTTC CAWSGTGTGAGYTF
TRBJ2-7 TRBV5-1 TRBD2 few TGCGCCAGCAGCTTGGAGGCTAGCGGGGGAGACTACGAGCAGTACTTC CASSLEASGGDYEQYF
TRBJ1-1 TRBV18 NA NA TGTGCCAGCTCACCACCTACGGATAACACTGAAGCTTTCTTT CASSPPTDNTEAFF
TRBJ1-2 TRBV29-1 TRBD1 NA TGCAGCGTTGATGAGGGGGCTGGGGGCTACACCTTC CSVDEGAGGYTF
TRBJ1-6 TRBV5-4 TRBD1 NA TGTGCCAGCAGCTTCGACAGGGGTTATTCACCCCTCCACTTT CASSFDRGYSPLHF
TRBJ2-5 TRBV29-1 TRBD2 few TGCAGCGTTCAAGGACTAGCGGGAAGCGGGGAGACCCAGTACTTC CSVQGLAGSGETQYF
TRBJ1-5 TRBV19 NA once TGTGCCAGCCCGACCCAAGGGGGAGCGGGCAATCAGCCCCAGCATTTT CASPTQGGAGNQPQHF
TRBJ2-1 TRBV5-4 TRBD1 NA TGTGCCAGCAGCTTACTGGGACAGGGAAGGGATGAGCAGTTCTTC CASSLLGQGRDEQFF
TRBJ1-4 TRBV27 NA NA TGTGCCAGCAGTTTATCAGGGGGGGCTAATGAAAAACTGTTTTTT CASSLSGGANEKLFF
TRBJ1-1 TRBV7-2 NA NA TGTGCCAGCAGCCTTTACCGGGACACTGAAGCTTTCTTT CASSLYRDTEAFF
TRBJ2-1 TRBV5-5 TRBD1 NA TGTGCCAGCAGCTTGGTCTCCGGGACAGCCTTAGGGAATGAGCAGTTCTTC CASSLVSGTALGNEQFF
TRBJ1-5 TRBV18 NA NA TGTGCCAGCTCACCACTGCAGGGCAATCAGCCCCAGCATTTT CASSPLQGNQPQHF
TRBJ1-2 TRBV9 NA NA TGTGCCAGCAGCACCAGGGGAAATGGCTACACCTTC CASSTRGNGYTF
TRBJ1-5 TRBV19 TRBD1 NA TGTGCCAGTAGTATGAACCGGGACAGGGGTCAGCCCCAGCATTTT CASSMNRDRGQPQHF
TRBJ2-3 TRBV13 NA NA TGTGCCAGCAGCCCAGGGGTCCTGGGATTCACAGATACGCAGTATTTT CASSPGVLGFTDTQYF